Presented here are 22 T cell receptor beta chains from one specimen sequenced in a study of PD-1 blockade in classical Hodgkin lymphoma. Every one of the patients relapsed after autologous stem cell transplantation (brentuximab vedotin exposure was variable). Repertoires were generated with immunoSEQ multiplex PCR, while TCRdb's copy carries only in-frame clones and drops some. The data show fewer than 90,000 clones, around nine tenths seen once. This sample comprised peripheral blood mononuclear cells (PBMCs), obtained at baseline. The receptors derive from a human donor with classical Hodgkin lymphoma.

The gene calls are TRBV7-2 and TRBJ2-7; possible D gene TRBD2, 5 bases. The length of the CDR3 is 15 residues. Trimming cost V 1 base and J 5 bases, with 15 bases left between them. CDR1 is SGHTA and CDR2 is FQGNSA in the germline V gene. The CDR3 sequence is CASSLGTGNWDEQYF. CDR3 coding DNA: TGTGCCAGCAGCTTAGGAACGGGAAACTGGGACGAGCAGTACTTC.

CDR3 sequence reads: CASSFPGLVGYNEQFF. CDR3 nucleotide sequence: TGTGCCAGCAGTTTCCCGGGACTAGTTGGTTACAATGAGCAGTTCTTC. The chain carries TRBV28 and TRBJ2-1; 8 bases align to TRBD2. J was trimmed by 4 bases and V by 3 bases; bases with no gene match: 8. Germline CDR1 reads MDHEN; CDR2 reads SYDVKM. This CDR3 is built from 16 residues. Drawing the rest from reference TRBV28 and TRBJ2-1, the complete variable domain is DVKVTQSSRYLVKRTGEKVFLECVQDMDHENMFWYRQDPGLGLRLIYFSYDVKMKEKGDIPEGYSVSREKKERFSLILESASTNQTSMYLCASSFPGLVGYNEQFFGPGTRLTVL.

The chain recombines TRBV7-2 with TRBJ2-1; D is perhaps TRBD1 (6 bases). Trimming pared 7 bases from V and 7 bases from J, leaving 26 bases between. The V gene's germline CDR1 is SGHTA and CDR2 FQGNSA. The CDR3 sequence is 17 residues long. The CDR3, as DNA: TGTGCCAGCACCCAGGGGCCCATGACCTGGGGCAGTAATGAGCAGTTCTTC. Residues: CASTQGPMTWGSNEQFF. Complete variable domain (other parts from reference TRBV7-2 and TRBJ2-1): GAGVSQSPSNKVTEKGKDVELRCDPISGHTALYWYRQSLGQGLEFLIYFQGNSAPDKSGLPSDRFSAERTGGSVSTLTIQRTQQEDSAVYLCASTQGPMTWGSNEQFFGPGTRLTVL.

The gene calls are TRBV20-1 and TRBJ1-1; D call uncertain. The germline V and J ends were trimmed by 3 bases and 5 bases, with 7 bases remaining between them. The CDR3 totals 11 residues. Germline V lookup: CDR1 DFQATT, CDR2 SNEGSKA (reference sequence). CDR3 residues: CSARVGTEAFF. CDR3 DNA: TGCAGTGCTAGGGTTGGTACTGAAGCTTTCTTT.

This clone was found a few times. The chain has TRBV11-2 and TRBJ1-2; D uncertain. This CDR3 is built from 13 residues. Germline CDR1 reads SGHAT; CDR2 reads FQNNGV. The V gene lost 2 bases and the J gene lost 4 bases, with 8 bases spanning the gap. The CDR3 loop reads CASSLTTSYGYTF. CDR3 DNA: TGTGCCAGCAGCTTAACCACCAGCTATGGCTACACCTTC.

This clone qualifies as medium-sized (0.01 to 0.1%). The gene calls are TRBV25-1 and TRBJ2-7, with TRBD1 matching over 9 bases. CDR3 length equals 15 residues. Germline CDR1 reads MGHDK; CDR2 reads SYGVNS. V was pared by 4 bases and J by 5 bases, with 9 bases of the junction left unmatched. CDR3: CASSGRTGDPHEQYF. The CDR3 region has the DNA TGTGCCAGCAGTGGCAGGACAGGGGATCCCCACGAGCAGTACTTC.

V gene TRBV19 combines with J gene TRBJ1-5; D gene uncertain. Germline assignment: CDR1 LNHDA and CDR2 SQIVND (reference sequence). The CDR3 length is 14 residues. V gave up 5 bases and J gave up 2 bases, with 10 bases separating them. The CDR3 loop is CASSLLIGNQPQHF. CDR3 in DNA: TGTGCCAGTAGTCTCCTTATAGGCAATCAGCCCCAGCATTTT.

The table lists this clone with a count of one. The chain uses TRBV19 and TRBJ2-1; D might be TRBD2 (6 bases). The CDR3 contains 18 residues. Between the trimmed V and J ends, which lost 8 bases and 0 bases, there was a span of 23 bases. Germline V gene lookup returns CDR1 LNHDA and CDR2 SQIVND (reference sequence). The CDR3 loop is CASLKDYAGVSSYNEQFF. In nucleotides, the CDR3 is TGTGCCAGTCTAAAGGACTATGCTGGGGTAAGCTCCTACAATGAGCAGTTCTTC.

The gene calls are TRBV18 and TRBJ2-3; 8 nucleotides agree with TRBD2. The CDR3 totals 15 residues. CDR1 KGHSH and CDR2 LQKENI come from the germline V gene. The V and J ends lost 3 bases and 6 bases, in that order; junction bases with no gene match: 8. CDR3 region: CASSPRGGASDTQYF. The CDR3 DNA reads TGTGCCAGCTCACCCCGGGGGGGGGCATCCGATACGCAGTATTTT.

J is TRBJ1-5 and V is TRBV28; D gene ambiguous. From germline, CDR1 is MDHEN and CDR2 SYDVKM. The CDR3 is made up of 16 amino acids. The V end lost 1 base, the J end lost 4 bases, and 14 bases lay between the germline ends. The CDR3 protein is CASSLYSVTPNQPQHF. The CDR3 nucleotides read TGTGCCAGCAGTTTATATTCAGTGACCCCTAATCAGCCCCAGCATTTT.

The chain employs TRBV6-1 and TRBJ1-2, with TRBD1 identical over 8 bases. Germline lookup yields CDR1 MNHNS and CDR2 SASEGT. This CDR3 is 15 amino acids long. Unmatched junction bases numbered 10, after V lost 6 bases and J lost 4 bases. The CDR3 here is CASSQYRDRSYGYTF. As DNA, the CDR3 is TGTGCCAGCAGCCAGTATAGGGACAGGAGCTATGGCTACACCTTC.

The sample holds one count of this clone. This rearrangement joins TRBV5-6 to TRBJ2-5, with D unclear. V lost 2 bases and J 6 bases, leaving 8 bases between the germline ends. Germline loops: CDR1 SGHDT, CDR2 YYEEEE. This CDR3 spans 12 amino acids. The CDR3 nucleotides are TGTGCCAGCAGCTTAGTTTCGAAGACCCAGTACTTC. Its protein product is CASSLVSKTQYF.

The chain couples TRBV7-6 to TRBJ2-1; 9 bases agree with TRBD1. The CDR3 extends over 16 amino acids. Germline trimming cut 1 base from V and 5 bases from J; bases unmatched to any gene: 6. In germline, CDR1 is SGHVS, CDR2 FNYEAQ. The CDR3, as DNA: TGTGCCAGCAGCTTAGGAGGCGGGACAGGGAACAATGAGCAGTTCTTC. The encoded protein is CASSLGGGTGNNEQFF.

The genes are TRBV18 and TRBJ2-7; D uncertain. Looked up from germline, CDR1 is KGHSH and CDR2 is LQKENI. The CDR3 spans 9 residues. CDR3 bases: TGTTACAGCTCCTACGAGCAGTACTTC. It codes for CYSSYEQYF. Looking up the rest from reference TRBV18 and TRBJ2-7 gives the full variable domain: NAGVMQNPRHLVRRRGQEARLRCSPMKGHSHVYWYRQLPEEGLKFMVYLQKENIIDESGMPKERFSAEFPKEGPSILRIQQVVRGDSAAYFCYSSYEQYFGPGTRLTVT.

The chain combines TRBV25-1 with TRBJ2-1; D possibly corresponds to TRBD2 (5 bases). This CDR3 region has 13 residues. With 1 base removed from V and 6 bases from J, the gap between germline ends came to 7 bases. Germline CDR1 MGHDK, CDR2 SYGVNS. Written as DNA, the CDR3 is TGTGCCAGCAGTGAATGGGCGGGCAATGAGCAGTTCTTC. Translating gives CASSEWAGNEQFF. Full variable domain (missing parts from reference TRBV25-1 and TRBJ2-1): EADIYQTPRYLVIGTGKKITLECSQTMGHDKMYWYQQDPGMELHLIHYSYGVNSTEKGDLSSESTVSRIRTEHFPLTLESARPSHTSQYLCASSEWAGNEQFFGPGTRLTVL.

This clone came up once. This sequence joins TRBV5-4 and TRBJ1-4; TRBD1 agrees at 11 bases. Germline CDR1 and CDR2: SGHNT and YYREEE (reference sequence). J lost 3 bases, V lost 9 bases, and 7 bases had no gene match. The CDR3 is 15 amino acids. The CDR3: CATGTGGLANEKLFF. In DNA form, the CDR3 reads TGTGCCACCGGGACAGGGGGATTAGCTAATGAAAAACTGTTTTTT.

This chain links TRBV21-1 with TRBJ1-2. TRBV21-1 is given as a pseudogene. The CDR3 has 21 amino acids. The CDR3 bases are TGTGCCAGCAGCGAAAGAGGGGATCCCCGGCGCCCGGGTAAGTCTAACTATGGCTACACCTTC. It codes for CASSERGDPRRPGKSNYGYTF.

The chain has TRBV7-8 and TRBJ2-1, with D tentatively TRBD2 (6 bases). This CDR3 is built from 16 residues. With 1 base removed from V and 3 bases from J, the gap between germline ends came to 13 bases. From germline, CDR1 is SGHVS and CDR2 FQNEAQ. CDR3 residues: CASSLEVGSGYNEQFF. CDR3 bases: TGTGCCAGCAGCTTAGAAGTCGGGAGCGGCTACAATGAGCAGTTCTTC.

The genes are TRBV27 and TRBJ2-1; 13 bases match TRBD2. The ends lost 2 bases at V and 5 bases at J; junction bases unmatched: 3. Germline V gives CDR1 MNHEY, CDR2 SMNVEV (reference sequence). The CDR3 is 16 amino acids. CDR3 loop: CASSLTGLAGDNEQFF. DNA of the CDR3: TGTGCCAGCAGTTTAACCGGACTAGCGGGAGACAATGAGCAGTTCTTC.

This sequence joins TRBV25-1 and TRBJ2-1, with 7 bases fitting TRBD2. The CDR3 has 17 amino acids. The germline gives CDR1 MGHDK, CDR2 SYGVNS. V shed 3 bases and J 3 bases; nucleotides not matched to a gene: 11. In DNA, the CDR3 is TGTGCCAGCAGTGACCGGCCTAGCGGAGAAAACTACAATGAGCAGTTCTTC. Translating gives CASSDRPSGENYNEQFF.

CDR3 protein: CASSVPSSYNEQFF. In DNA, the CDR3 is TGTGCCAGCAGTGTGCCGAGCTCCTACAATGAGCAGTTCTTC. The chain carries TRBV11-2 and TRBJ2-1; no clear D gene. The CDR3 extends over 14 amino acids. The V gene's germline CDR1 is SGHAT and CDR2 FQNNGV. V was trimmed by 6 bases and J by 0 bases, leaving 9 bases between them.

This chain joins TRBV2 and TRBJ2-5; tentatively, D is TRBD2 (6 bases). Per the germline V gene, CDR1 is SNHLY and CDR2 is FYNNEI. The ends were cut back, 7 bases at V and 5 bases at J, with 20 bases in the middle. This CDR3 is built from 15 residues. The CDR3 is CASTIIPGEMETQYF. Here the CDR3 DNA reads TGTGCCAGCACGATTATCCCGGGAGAGATGGAGACCCAGTACTTC.